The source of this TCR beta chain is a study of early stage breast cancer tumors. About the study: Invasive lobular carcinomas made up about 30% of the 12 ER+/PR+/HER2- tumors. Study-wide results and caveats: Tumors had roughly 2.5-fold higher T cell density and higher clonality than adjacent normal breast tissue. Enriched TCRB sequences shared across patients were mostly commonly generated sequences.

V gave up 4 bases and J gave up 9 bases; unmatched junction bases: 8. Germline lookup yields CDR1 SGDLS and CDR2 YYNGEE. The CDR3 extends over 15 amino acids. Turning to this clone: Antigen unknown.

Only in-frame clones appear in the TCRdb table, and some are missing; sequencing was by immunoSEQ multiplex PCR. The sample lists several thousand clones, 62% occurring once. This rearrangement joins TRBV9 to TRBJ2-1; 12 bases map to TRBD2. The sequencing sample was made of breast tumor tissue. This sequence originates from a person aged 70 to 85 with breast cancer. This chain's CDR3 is CASSSSGGEGSEQFF. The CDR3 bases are TGTGCCAGCAGCTCTAGCGGGGGGGAAGGAAGTGAGCAGTTCTTC.